A selection of T cell receptor beta chains follows, all from one sample in a study of vaccination and CD4 T cells after COVID-19. These receptors' antigens are unknown. TCRdb reprocessed the PCR reads via MiXCR and lists one record per CDR3 protein. This sample has about 10,000 distinct CDR3 sequences, with roughly 31% found just once. Source: CD4+ T cells from blood, cultured in vitro, taken after SARS-CoV-2 vaccination. The receptors here all came from a human donor who had recovered from COVID-19. Both conserved end residues are part of each CDR3. The order of the fields is clone size, V gene, J gene, D gene, CDR3 protein. A D gene is named only where the DNA matches it firmly. The listing skips clone size in some rows; elsewhere it reads once, few, many or a size class.

clone_size: .
v_call: TRBV9
j_call: TRBJ2-1
d_call: TRBD1
cdr3_aa: CASSVDQGAPSYNEQFF

clone_size: few
v_call: TRBV30
j_call: TRBJ2-7
d_call: TRBD1
cdr3_aa: CAWRTGPGYEQYF

clone_size: few
v_call: TRBV27
j_call: TRBJ1-4
d_call: .
cdr3_aa: CASRRGVRGEKLFF

clone_size: .
v_call: TRBV12-3/TRBV12-4
j_call: TRBJ2-7
d_call: .
cdr3_aa: CASSLRYSYEQYF

clone_size: .
v_call: TRBV12-3/TRBV12-4
j_call: TRBJ1-5
d_call: TRBD1
cdr3_aa: CASSLFGTVVNQPQHF

clone_size: hyperexpanded
v_call: TRBV27
j_call: TRBJ2-3
d_call: TRBD2
cdr3_aa: CASSLGLAGYTQYF

clone_size: .
v_call: TRBV28
j_call: TRBJ1-5
d_call: .
cdr3_aa: CASSGLGPGNQPQHF

clone_size: .
v_call: TRBV28
j_call: TRBJ1-2
d_call: TRBD1
cdr3_aa: CASSWGNRGYGYTF

clone_size: few
v_call: TRBV6-2/TRBV6-3
j_call: TRBJ1-5
d_call: .
cdr3_aa: CASSDPGRAQPQHF

clone_size: .
v_call: TRBV6-2/TRBV6-3
j_call: TRBJ2-5
d_call: .
cdr3_aa: CASSYKWGREETQYF

clone_size: .
v_call: TRBV5-1
j_call: TRBJ2-3
d_call: TRBD2
cdr3_aa: CASSLATSGTSTDTQYF

clone_size: .
v_call: TRBV6-2/TRBV6-3
j_call: TRBJ2-5
d_call: TRBD1
cdr3_aa: CASSPGQGVPETQYF

clone_size: .
v_call: TRBV6-1
j_call: TRBJ1-3
d_call: .
cdr3_aa: CASRRDLGGGNTIYF

clone_size: few
v_call: TRBV27
j_call: TRBJ2-4
d_call: .
cdr3_aa: CASRTGQNIQYF

clone_size: .
v_call: TRBV7-2
j_call: TRBJ2-7
d_call: .
cdr3_aa: CASSLSGNYEQYF

clone_size: few
v_call: TRBV11-3
j_call: TRBJ2-4
d_call: .
cdr3_aa: CASSYLAKNIQYF

clone_size: .
v_call: TRBV28
j_call: TRBJ1-2
d_call: .
cdr3_aa: CASSNPRGLYGYTF

clone_size: .
v_call: TRBV14
j_call: TRBJ1-2
d_call: TRBD1
cdr3_aa: CASSQAGTGAYGYTF

clone_size: few
v_call: TRBV19
j_call: TRBJ2-6
d_call: TRBD1
cdr3_aa: CASSIASGTGGVRSGANVLTF

clone_size: .
v_call: TRBV19
j_call: TRBJ2-7
d_call: .
cdr3_aa: CASLPQAGIPIYEQYF

clone_size: few
v_call: TRBV11-2
j_call: TRBJ2-2
d_call: TRBD2
cdr3_aa: CASRVYGGANTGELFF

clone_size: .
v_call: TRBV30
j_call: TRBJ1-5
d_call: .
cdr3_aa: CAWGTTGFNQHQHF

clone_size: few
v_call: TRBV6-2/TRBV6-3
j_call: TRBJ1-1
d_call: .
cdr3_aa: CASSYGGPTNTEAFF

clone_size: .
v_call: TRBV20-1
j_call: TRBJ1-4
d_call: .
cdr3_aa: CSASHREGYEKLFF

clone_size: .
v_call: TRBV27
j_call: TRBJ2-6
d_call: .
cdr3_aa: CASRPPDGLSGANVLTF

clone_size: medium-sized
v_call: TRBV20-1
j_call: TRBJ2-7
d_call: .
cdr3_aa: CSAKDGRSPYEQYF

clone_size: medium-sized
v_call: TRBV21-1
j_call: TRBJ2-7
d_call: .
cdr3_aa: CASSKGSYEQYF

clone_size: few
v_call: TRBV28
j_call: TRBJ1-5
d_call: .
cdr3_aa: CASIESRGNQPQHF

clone_size: few
v_call: TRBV7-9
j_call: TRBJ2-1
d_call: .
cdr3_aa: CASSEWGGTDNNEQFF

clone_size: few
v_call: TRBV7-6
j_call: TRBJ2-5
d_call: .
cdr3_aa: CASSLRSETQYF

clone_size: .
v_call: TRBV10-3
j_call: TRBJ2-7
d_call: .
cdr3_aa: CAISVGSAYEQYF

clone_size: .
v_call: TRBV28
j_call: TRBJ2-7
d_call: .
cdr3_aa: CASSFVGSLREQYF

clone_size: .
v_call: TRBV7-3
j_call: TRBJ1-1
d_call: .
cdr3_aa: CASRKGGQGTQAFF

clone_size: .
v_call: TRBV2
j_call: TRBJ2-7
d_call: TRBD2
cdr3_aa: CASSEDGLAGNEQYF

clone_size: few
v_call: TRBV29-1
j_call: TRBJ1-2
d_call: .
cdr3_aa: CSVGSSYYGYTF

clone_size: .
v_call: TRBV5-1
j_call: TRBJ2-5
d_call: .
cdr3_aa: CASSHPETPETQYF

clone_size: .
v_call: TRBV4-1
j_call: TRBJ1-2
d_call: .
cdr3_aa: CASSQGQAISLVGYGYTF

clone_size: few
v_call: TRBV6-2/TRBV6-3
j_call: TRBJ1-5
d_call: .
cdr3_aa: CASSYSTDAFRGNQPQHF

clone_size: few
v_call: TRBV12-3/TRBV12-4
j_call: TRBJ1-5
d_call: .
cdr3_aa: CASSANRGVQPQHF

clone_size: few
v_call: TRBV7-2
j_call: TRBJ1-2
d_call: .
cdr3_aa: CASSFGINYGYTF

clone_size: .
v_call: TRBV28
j_call: TRBJ1-1
d_call: .
cdr3_aa: CASSFFGGAQNTEAFF

clone_size: few
v_call: TRBV24-1
j_call: TRBJ2-3
d_call: TRBD1
cdr3_aa: CATALGTGSDTQYF

clone_size: .
v_call: TRBV20-1
j_call: TRBJ2-7
d_call: TRBD2
cdr3_aa: CSASGTSGAGSYEQYF

clone_size: .
v_call: TRBV21-1
j_call: TRBJ2-1
d_call: .
cdr3_aa: CASKTTWYNEQFF

clone_size: few
v_call: TRBV20-1
j_call: TRBJ2-7
d_call: TRBD2
cdr3_aa: CSARDPTSGAYEQYF

clone_size: few
v_call: TRBV20-1
j_call: TRBJ1-6
d_call: .
cdr3_aa: CSATGRGAYNSPLHF

clone_size: few
v_call: TRBV7-2
j_call: TRBJ1-2
d_call: .
cdr3_aa: CASSLRDGTLYGYTF

clone_size: few
v_call: TRBV15
j_call: TRBJ1-5
d_call: .
cdr3_aa: CATSREGGRGQPQHF

clone_size: .
v_call: TRBV28
j_call: TRBJ1-2
d_call: TRBD1
cdr3_aa: CASSSPRTGVGYGYTF

clone_size: few
v_call: TRBV27
j_call: TRBJ2-1
d_call: .
cdr3_aa: CASRSARGPNLNEQFF

clone_size: few
v_call: TRBV6-5
j_call: TRBJ1-2
d_call: TRBD1
cdr3_aa: CASSLRQGGSHYGYTF

clone_size: .
v_call: TRBV4-1
j_call: TRBJ2-1
d_call: TRBD2
cdr3_aa: CASSQGFSGSYNEQFF

clone_size: .
v_call: TRBV2
j_call: TRBJ2-3
d_call: TRBD1
cdr3_aa: CASYRDRGWGTDTQYF

clone_size: few
v_call: TRBV18
j_call: TRBJ2-4
d_call: .
cdr3_aa: CASSPELAKNIQYF

clone_size: few
v_call: TRBV12-3/TRBV12-4
j_call: TRBJ1-5
d_call: .
cdr3_aa: CASSLQESGPQHF

clone_size: .
v_call: TRBV6-1
j_call: TRBJ2-7
d_call: .
cdr3_aa: CASSPGTLPYEQYF

clone_size: .
v_call: TRBV6-2/TRBV6-3
j_call: TRBJ1-1
d_call: .
cdr3_aa: CASSPVNTEAFF

clone_size: few
v_call: TRBV27
j_call: TRBJ2-7
d_call: TRBD1
cdr3_aa: CASSGAGQGYAEQYF

clone_size: medium-sized
v_call: TRBV19
j_call: TRBJ1-3
d_call: TRBD1
cdr3_aa: CASSTPGQGGNTIYF